These 6 T cell receptor beta chains were all obtained from the same sample, sequenced in a study of early T cells in non-severe SARS-CoV-2 infection. MiXCR, applied by TCRdb to the 5' RACE reads, yields one record per CDR3 protein. The table shows tens of thousands of distinct CDR3 sequences, with around a sixth occurring only once. This sample comprised whole blood, obtained at baseline. The origin of the receptors is an adult who was a healthcare worker with PCR-confirmed SARS-CoV-2 infection or an uninfected control (not recorded which).

The V and J genes are TRBV7-8 and TRBJ2-7; 9 bases are shared with TRBD1. With 1 base clipped from V and 0 bases from J, the junction kept 7 bases outside the gene matches. In germline, CDR1 is SGHVS, CDR2 FQNEAQ. The CDR3 extends over 17 amino acids. In DNA, the CDR3 is TGTGCCAGCAGCTTAGGTCGGGACAGGGCGGGCTCCTACGAGCAGTACTTC. It specifies CASSLGRDRAGSYEQYF.

A few counts support this clonotype. The V gene is TRBV7-2, the J gene TRBJ1-1; D gene ambiguous. The germline V and J ends were trimmed by 3 bases and 1 base, with 6 bases remaining between them. The CDR3 is 13 amino acids. Germline values: CDR1 SGHTA, CDR2 FQGNSA. CDR3: CASSFERNTEAFF. In DNA, the CDR3 is TGTGCCAGCAGCTTCGAACGGAACACTGAAGCTTTCTTT.

This clonotype came up a few times. The chain is built from TRBV7-6 and TRBJ2-5; D possibly matches TRBD1 or TRBD2 (5 bases each). Germline loops: CDR1 SGHVS, CDR2 FNYEAQ. V dropped 2 bases and J dropped 1 base, with 23 bases sitting between them. The CDR3 is made up of 19 amino acids. CDR3 DNA: TGTGCCAGCAGCTTATCTTTGAAGGGACCGAGATCAATCCAAGAGACCCAGTACTTC. Its translation is CASSLSLKGPRSIQETQYF.

For this clonotype: This could be a read error, since a much larger clone is one nucleotide away. The V and J genes are TRBV6-1 and TRBJ1-1; D might be TRBD1 (5 bases). V lost 6 bases, J lost 1 base, and 9 bases lay in between. The CDR3 spans 13 residues. Germline loops: CDR1 MNHNS, CDR2 SASEGT. CDR3 nucleotides: TGTGCCAGCAGGGACCAGGGGAACACTGAAGCTTTCTTT. This gives the protein CASRDQGNTEAFF.

This clonotype was seen many times. The V gene is TRBV2, the J gene TRBJ1-5, with a tentative D call TRBD1 (6 bases). Germline assignment: CDR1 SNHLY and CDR2 FYNNEI. Trimming took off 7 bases at V and 5 bases at J, with 12 bases between the two ends. The CDR3 loop spans 13 amino acids. CDR3 in amino acids: CASTNRADQPQHF. CDR3 nucleotide sequence: TGTGCCAGCACGAACAGGGCTGATCAGCCCCAGCATTTT. The whole variable domain, remainder taken from reference TRBV2 and TRBJ1-5, is EPEVTQTPSHQVTQMGQEVILRCVPISNHLYFYWYRQILGQKVEFLVSFYNNEISEKSEIFDDQFSVERPDGSNFTLKIRSTKLEDSAMYFCASTNRADQPQHFGDGTRLSIL.

This clonotype appeared a single time. The V call is TRBV11-2, the J call TRBJ2-3, with D possibly called TRBD1 or TRBD2 (5 bases each). Germline V lookup: CDR1 SGHAT, CDR2 FQNNGV. The CDR3 consists of 16 residues. Trimming cost V 2 bases and J 0 bases, with 12 bases left between them. This CDR3 is CASSLIRGPSTDTQYF. CDR3 bases: TGTGCCAGCAGCTTAATCCGGGGCCCTAGCACAGATACGCAGTATTTT.